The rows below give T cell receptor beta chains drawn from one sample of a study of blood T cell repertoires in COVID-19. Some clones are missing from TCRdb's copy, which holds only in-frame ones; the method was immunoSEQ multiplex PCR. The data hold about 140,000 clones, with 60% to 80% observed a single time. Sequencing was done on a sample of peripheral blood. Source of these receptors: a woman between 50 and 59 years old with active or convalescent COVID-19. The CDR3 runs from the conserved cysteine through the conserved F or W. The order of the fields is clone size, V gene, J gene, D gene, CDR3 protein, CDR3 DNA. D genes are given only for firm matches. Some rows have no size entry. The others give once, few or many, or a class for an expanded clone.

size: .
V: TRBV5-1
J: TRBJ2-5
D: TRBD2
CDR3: CASSLGTSGGALETQYF
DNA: TGCGCCAGCAGCTTGGGGACTAGCGGGGGGGCCCTGGAGACCCAGTACTTC

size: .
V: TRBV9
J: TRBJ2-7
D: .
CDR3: CASSVVYGSEQYF
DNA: TGTGCCAGCAGCGTAGTGTACGGGAGCGAGCAGTACTTC

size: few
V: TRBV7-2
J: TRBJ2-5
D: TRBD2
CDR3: CATAVAGVETQYF
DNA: TGTGCCACAGCGGTAGCGGGGGTAGAGACCCAGTACTTC

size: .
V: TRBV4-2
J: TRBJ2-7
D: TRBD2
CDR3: CASSQGGSGGFREQYF
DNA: TGTGCCAGCAGCCAAGGGGGTAGCGGGGGGTTCCGCGAGCAGTACTTC

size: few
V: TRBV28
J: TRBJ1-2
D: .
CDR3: CASSLLTENYGYTF
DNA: TGTGCCAGCAGTTTATTGACAGAGAACTATGGCTACACCTTC

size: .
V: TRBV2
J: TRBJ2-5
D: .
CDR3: CASSEQQGQETQYF
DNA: TGTGCCAGCAGTGAGCAGCAGGGTCAAGAGACCCAGTACTTC

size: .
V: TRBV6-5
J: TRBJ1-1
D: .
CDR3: CASRGGTGNTEAFF
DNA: TGTGCCAGCAGGGGAGGGACGGGGAACACTGAAGCTTTCTTT

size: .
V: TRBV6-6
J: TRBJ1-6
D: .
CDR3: CASTKQGTGSPLHF
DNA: TGTGCCAGCACCAAACAGGGTACTGGATCACCCCTCCACTTT

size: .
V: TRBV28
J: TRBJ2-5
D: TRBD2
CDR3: CASSTHRREEETQYF
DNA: TGTGCCAGCAGTACCCATCGACGGGAGGAGGAGACCCAGTACTTC

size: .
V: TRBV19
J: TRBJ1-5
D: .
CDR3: CASSQLGPDQPQHF
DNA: TGTGCCAGTAGCCAGTTGGGGCCGGATCAGCCCCAGCATTTT

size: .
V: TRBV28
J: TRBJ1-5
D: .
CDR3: CASSSPALGGNQPQHF
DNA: TGTGCCAGCAGTTCCCCGGCTCTGGGAGGCAATCAGCCCCAGCATTTT

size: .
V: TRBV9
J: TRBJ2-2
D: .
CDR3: CASGMTANTGELFF
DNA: TGTGCCAGCGGAATGACAGCAAACACCGGGGAGCTGTTTTTT

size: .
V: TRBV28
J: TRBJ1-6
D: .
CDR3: CASRSGLVVDSPLHF
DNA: TGTGCCAGCAGATCGGGACTCGTCGTGGATTCACCCCTCCACTTT

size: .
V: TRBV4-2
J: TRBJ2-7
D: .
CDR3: CASSPPASQRYEQYF
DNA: TGTGCCAGCAGCCCCCCGGCTAGCCAAAGGTACGAGCAGTACTTC

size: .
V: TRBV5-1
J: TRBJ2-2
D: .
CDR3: CASSLRDKNTGELFF
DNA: TGCGCCAGCAGCTTGCGGGACAAGAACACCGGGGAGCTGTTTTTT

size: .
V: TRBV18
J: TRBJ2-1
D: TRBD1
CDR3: CASSPARDRWYEQFF
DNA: TGTGCCAGCTCACCAGCCCGGGACAGGTGGTATGAGCAGTTCTTC

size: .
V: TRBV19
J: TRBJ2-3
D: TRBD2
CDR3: CASSRGLAGGPDTQYF
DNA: TGTGCCAGTAGCCGCGGACTAGCGGGAGGTCCGGATACGCAGTATTTT

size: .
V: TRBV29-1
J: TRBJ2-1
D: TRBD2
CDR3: CSGRLAGGINEQFF
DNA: TGCAGCGGTCGCTTAGCGGGAGGGATCAATGAGCAGTTCTTC

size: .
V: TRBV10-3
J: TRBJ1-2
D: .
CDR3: CAISDGAGDGYTF
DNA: TGTGCCATCAGTGATGGGGCAGGCGATGGCTACACCTTC

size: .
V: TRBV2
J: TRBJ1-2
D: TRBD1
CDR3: CASLDREVNYGYTF
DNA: TGTGCCAGTCTGGACAGGGAGGTTAACTATGGCTACACCTTC

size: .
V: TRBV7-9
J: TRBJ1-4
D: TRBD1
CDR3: CASSPSGQGDEKLFF
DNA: TGTGCCAGCAGCCCCTCGGGACAGGGGGATGAAAAACTGTTTTTT

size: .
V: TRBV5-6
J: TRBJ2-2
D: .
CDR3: CASSSASRETGELFF
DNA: TGTGCCAGCAGCAGCGCCTCCCGAGAAACCGGGGAGCTGTTTTTT

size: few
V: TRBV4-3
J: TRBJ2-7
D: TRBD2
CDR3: CASSRRPVAGGESYEQYF
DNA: TGCGCCAGCAGCCGGCGGCCCGTAGCGGGGGGCGAATCCTACGAGCAGTACTTC

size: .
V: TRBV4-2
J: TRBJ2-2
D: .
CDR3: CASSEERTAFLNTGELFF
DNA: TGTGCCAGCAGCGAAGAACGGACAGCCTTTCTGAACACCGGGGAGCTGTTTTTT

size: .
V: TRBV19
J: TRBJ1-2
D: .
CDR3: CASSISGGYTF
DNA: TGTGCCAGTAGTATTTCGGGTGGCTACACCTTC

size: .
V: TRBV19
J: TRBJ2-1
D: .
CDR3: CATTALPNEQFF
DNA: TGTGCCACCACAGCATTACCCAATGAGCAGTTCTTC

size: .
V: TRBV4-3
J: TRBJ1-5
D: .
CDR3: CASSQEGGDQPQHF
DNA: TGCGCCAGCAGCCAAGAGGGAGGGGATCAGCCCCAGCATTTT

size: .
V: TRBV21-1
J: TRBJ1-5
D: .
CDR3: CASSKKPQENRDNQPQHF
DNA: TGTGCCAGCAGCAAAAAACCCCAAGAAAACCGGGACAATCAGCCCCAGCATTTT

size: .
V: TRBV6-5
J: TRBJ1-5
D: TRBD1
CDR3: CASNPTGVGNQPQHF
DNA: TGTGCCAGCAATCCGACAGGGGTCGGCAATCAGCCCCAGCATTTT

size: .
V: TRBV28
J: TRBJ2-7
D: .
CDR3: CASSASAGGRVVYEQYF
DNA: TGTGCCAGCAGTGCCTCCGCCGGGGGAAGGGTGGTCTACGAGCAGTACTTC

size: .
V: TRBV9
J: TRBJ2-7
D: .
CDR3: CASGSLYEQYF
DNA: TGTGCCAGCGGGAGTCTATACGAGCAGTACTTC

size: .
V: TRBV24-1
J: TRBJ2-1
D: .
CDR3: CATSGGTAYNEQFF
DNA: TGTGCCACCAGCGGCGGGACAGCCTACAATGAGCAGTTCTTC

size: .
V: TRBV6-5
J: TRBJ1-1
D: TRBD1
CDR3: CASSSGPDRGGEAFF
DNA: TGTGCCAGCAGTTCCGGTCCCGACAGGGGAGGTGAAGCTTTCTTT

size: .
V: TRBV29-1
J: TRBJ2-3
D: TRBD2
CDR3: CSVDPSGVEDTQYF
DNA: TGCAGCGTCGATCCTAGCGGGGTTGAGGATACGCAGTATTTT

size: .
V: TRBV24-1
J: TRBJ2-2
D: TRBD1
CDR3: CATEEGDREHRGAVF
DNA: TGTGCCACCGAAGAGGGGGACAGGGAACACCGGGGAGCTGTTTTT

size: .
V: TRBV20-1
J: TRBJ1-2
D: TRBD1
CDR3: CRAGTDYGYTF
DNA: TGCAGAGCTGGGACAGACTATGGCTACACCTTC

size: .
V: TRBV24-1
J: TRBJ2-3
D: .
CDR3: CATSETRSTDTQYF
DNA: TGTGCCACCAGTGAGACGCGGAGCACAGATACGCAGTATTTT